This entry features one TCR beta chain sequence. Assay used: immunoSEQ multiplex PCR; TCRdb lists only in-frame clones, some missing. The sample has approximately 350,000 clones, 88% seen once. These data are taken from a study of blood T cell repertoires in COVID-19. Per the germline V gene, CDR1 is SGHTA and CDR2 is FQGNSA. The CDR3 extends over 15 amino acids. Trimming at V came to 3 bases and at J to 3 bases, leaving 5 bases not matched to a gene. The sample comprised peripheral blood. This clonotype was obtained from a woman aged 65 to 85 with COVID-19, enrolled during active disease. The rearrangement uses TRBV7-2 and TRBJ1-5; 7 bases match TRBD1. CDR3 residues: CASSFRTGTNQPQHF. The CDR3 DNA reads TGTGCCAGCAGCTTTAGGACAGGTACCAATCAGCCCCAGCATTTT.